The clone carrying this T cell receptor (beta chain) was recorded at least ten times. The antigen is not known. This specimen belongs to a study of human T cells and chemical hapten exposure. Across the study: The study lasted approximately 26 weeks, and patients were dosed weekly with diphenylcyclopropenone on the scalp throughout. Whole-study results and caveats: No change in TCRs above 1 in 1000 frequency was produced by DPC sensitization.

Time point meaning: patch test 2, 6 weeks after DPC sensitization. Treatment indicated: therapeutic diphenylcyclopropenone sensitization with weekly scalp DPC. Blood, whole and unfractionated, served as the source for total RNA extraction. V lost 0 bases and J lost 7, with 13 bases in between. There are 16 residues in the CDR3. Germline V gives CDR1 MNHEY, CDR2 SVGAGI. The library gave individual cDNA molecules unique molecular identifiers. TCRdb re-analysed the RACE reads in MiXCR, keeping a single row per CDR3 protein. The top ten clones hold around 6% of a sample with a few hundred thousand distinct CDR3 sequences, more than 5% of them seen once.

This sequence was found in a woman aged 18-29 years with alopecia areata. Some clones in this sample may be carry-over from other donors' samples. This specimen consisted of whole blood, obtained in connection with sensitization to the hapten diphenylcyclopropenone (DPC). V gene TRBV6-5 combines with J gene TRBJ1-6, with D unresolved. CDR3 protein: CASSYSRASGNSPLHF. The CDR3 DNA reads TGTGCCAGCAGTTACTCGAGAGCCTCTGGGAATTCACCCCTCCACTTT.